The following is a T cell receptor beta chain sequence with its context. V was clipped by 3 bases and J by 12 bases, with 18 bases between them. CDR1 and CDR2 (germline): SGHDT, YYEEEE. The CDR3 consists of 13 residues. The sample is drawn from a study of blood T cell repertoires in COVID-19. Original processing notes: Researchers report that nucleated cell counts were estimated from reference gene primer amplification. The repertoire was sequenced with immunoSEQ multiplex PCR; TCRdb's copy has only in-frame clones and lacks some. V and J calls and clone size are given by that table; D and trimming were obtained from the DNA. The sample has about 97,000 clones; roughly 86% are singletons.

The chain carries TRBV5-6 and TRBJ1-2; maybe TRBD1 (6 bases). The TCR originated in a human donor in a cohort sampled during active COVID-19. The sequenced material came from peripheral blood. CDR3: CASSSDPTGLHTF. The DNA of the CDR3 is TGTGCCAGCAGCTCGGACCCTACAGGGCTTCACACCTTC.